This TCR beta chain was sequenced for a study of blood T cell repertoires in COVID-19. Produced via immunoSEQ multiplex PCR; TCRdb's table is partial and in-frame only. The profile shows over 130,000 clones, about 83% of them singletons. The CDR3 has 15 residues. The J gene is TRBJ2-7, the V gene TRBV21-1; the table's TRBD1 call for D was not verified on the DNA. TRBV21-1 is a known pseudogene. The receptor was derived from a man between 45 and 60 years old with acute or convalescent COVID-19. The sequencing input was peripheral blood. The CDR3 sequence: CASSKEAGWPYEQYV. CDR3 nucleotides: TGTGCCAGCAGCAAAGAGGCAGGCTGGCCCTACGAGCAGTACGTC.